These T cell receptor beta chains were read from a single sample in a study of blood T cell repertoires in COVID-19. TCRdb's copy holds only in-frame clones and misses some; the assay was immunoSEQ multiplex PCR. Of about 140,000 clones listed, approximately 80% were seen once; the top ten hold 1.6%. The sample taken for sequencing was PBMCs or T cells enriched from blood (not recorded which). These receptor sequences come from a young woman who had been exposed to COVID-19. The CDR3 runs from the conserved cysteine through the conserved F or W. The order of the fields is J gene, V gene, clone size, D gene, CDR3 DNA, CDR3 protein. The D gene is left open where the match is weak. Rows may omit the clone size; those that give it use once, few, many or a size class.

j_gene: TRBJ1-5; v_gene: TRBV10-2; abundance: NA; d_gene: NA; CDR3nt: TGCGCCACCCAAGGGCAGGGTTGGAATCAGCCCCAGCATTTT; CDR3aa: CATQGQGWNQPQHF
j_gene: TRBJ1-6; v_gene: TRBV5-4; abundance: NA; d_gene: NA; CDR3nt: TGTGCCAGCAGCCCGTTGGGAGGGAATGACTCACCCCTCCACTTT; CDR3aa: CASSPLGGNDSPLHF
j_gene: TRBJ1-1; v_gene: TRBV7-9; abundance: few; d_gene: TRBD1; CDR3nt: TGTGCCAGCAGCTTAAGGGACAGGGGATACACTGAAGCTTTCTTT; CDR3aa: CASSLRDRGYTEAFF
j_gene: TRBJ1-5; v_gene: TRBV6-2/TRBV6-3; abundance: NA; d_gene: NA; CDR3nt: TGTGCCAGCAGTCGATCGTGGCCCGATCAGCCCCAGCATTTT; CDR3aa: CASSRSWPDQPQHF
j_gene: TRBJ1-2; v_gene: TRBV14; abundance: NA; d_gene: TRBD1; CDR3nt: TGTGCCAGCAGCCGACAGGGAGGAAAGGCTTCTGGCTACACCTTC; CDR3aa: CASSRQGGKASGYTF
j_gene: TRBJ2-3; v_gene: TRBV24-1; abundance: NA; d_gene: TRBD1; CDR3nt: TGTGCCACCAGGGGACAGGGGACAGATACGCAGTATTTT; CDR3aa: CATRGQGTDTQYF
j_gene: TRBJ2-3; v_gene: TRBV30; abundance: NA; d_gene: TRBD2; CDR3nt: TGTGCCTGGATGGGAGGCGGGAGGGCCTCTGGTACGCAGTATTTT; CDR3aa: CAWMGGGRASGTQYF
j_gene: TRBJ2-1; v_gene: TRBV7-9; abundance: NA; d_gene: TRBD1; CDR3nt: TGTGCCAGCAGCACAAGCAGGGGGCTGGGGTACAATGAGCAGTTCTTC; CDR3aa: CASSTSRGLGYNEQFF
j_gene: TRBJ1-1; v_gene: TRBV19; abundance: NA; d_gene: NA; CDR3nt: TGTGCCAGTAACTCAAAGGCTTGGAGGGACAACACTGAAGCTTTCTTT; CDR3aa: CASNSKAWRDNTEAFF
j_gene: TRBJ2-7; v_gene: TRBV25-1; abundance: few; d_gene: NA; CDR3nt: TGTGCCAGCAGTGAATCCAGGGTTGGGGTGCAGTACTTC; CDR3aa: CASSESRVGVQYF
j_gene: TRBJ2-2; v_gene: TRBV6-2/TRBV6-3; abundance: NA; d_gene: NA; CDR3nt: TGTGCCAGCAGTTACTCGGTAGGGGACACCGGGGAGCTGTTTTTT; CDR3aa: CASSYSVGDTGELFF
j_gene: TRBJ1-3; v_gene: TRBV4-2; abundance: NA; d_gene: NA; CDR3nt: TGTGCCAGCAGCCAAATCGTGGGCAGGGCCAGCGGAAACACCATATATTTT; CDR3aa: CASSQIVGRASGNTIYF
j_gene: TRBJ1-6; v_gene: TRBV6-4; abundance: NA; d_gene: TRBD1; CDR3nt: TGTGCCAGCAGAGCGACAGGGGGGAATTCACCCCTCCACTTT; CDR3aa: CASRATGGNSPLHF
j_gene: TRBJ2-3; v_gene: TRBV28; abundance: NA; d_gene: TRBD2; CDR3nt: TGTGCCAGCAGGGTTGGCGGGAGGATGGGCACAGATACGCAGTATTTT; CDR3aa: CASRVGGRMGTDTQYF
j_gene: TRBJ2-7; v_gene: TRBV27; abundance: once; d_gene: NA; CDR3nt: TGTGCCAGCAGTTTATCGGGGCGGGAAGAGTACTTC; CDR3aa: CASSLSGREEYF
j_gene: TRBJ2-7; v_gene: TRBV6-6; abundance: NA; d_gene: TRBD2; CDR3nt: TGTGCCAGCAATGAACTAGCGGGAGTGGGGCAGTACTTC; CDR3aa: CASNELAGVGQYF
j_gene: TRBJ2-5; v_gene: TRBV27; abundance: NA; d_gene: TRBD2; CDR3nt: TGTGCCAGCAGGGACATTCTAGCGGCAGGGTGGGAGACCCAGTACTTC; CDR3aa: CASRDILAAGWETQYF
j_gene: TRBJ2-1; v_gene: TRBV18; abundance: NA; d_gene: NA; CDR3nt: TGTGCCAGCTCACCACGGGCAGTGGTCTCCTACAATGAGCAGTTCTTC; CDR3aa: CASSPRAVVSYNEQFF
j_gene: TRBJ2-1; v_gene: TRBV7-3; abundance: NA; d_gene: TRBD2; CDR3nt: TGTGCCAGCAGCTTAAGTGGAAGCGGGAGACAAAGGGATGAGCAGTTCTTC; CDR3aa: CASSLSGSGRQRDEQFF
j_gene: TRBJ2-7; v_gene: TRBV15; abundance: once; d_gene: NA; CDR3nt: TGTGCCACCAGCAGACCTGACAGGAGTTTCTACGAGCAGTACTTC; CDR3aa: CATSRPDRSFYEQYF
j_gene: TRBJ1-2; v_gene: TRBV7-6; abundance: NA; d_gene: NA; CDR3nt: TGTGCCAGCAGCTTAGGTGGGGCCGAAGCTAACTATGGCTACACCTTC; CDR3aa: CASSLGGAEANYGYTF
j_gene: TRBJ2-7; v_gene: TRBV2; abundance: NA; d_gene: NA; CDR3nt: TGTGCCAGCACAGGGGCGAACCTTGCCGAGCAGTACTTC; CDR3aa: CASTGANLAEQYF
j_gene: TRBJ1-1; v_gene: TRBV3-1/TRBV3-2; abundance: NA; d_gene: TRBD1; CDR3nt: TGTGCCAGCAGCGCAAGATGGGACAGCCAAGCTTTCTTT; CDR3aa: CASSARWDSQAFF
j_gene: TRBJ2-7; v_gene: TRBV2; abundance: NA; d_gene: NA; CDR3nt: TGTGCCAGCAGTGACGCAGGCTACTCCTACGAGCAGTACTTC; CDR3aa: CASSDAGYSYEQYF
j_gene: TRBJ2-1; v_gene: TRBV18; abundance: NA; d_gene: TRBD2; CDR3nt: TGTGCCAGCTCACTAGCGGGAGGTGACAATGAGCAGTTCTTC; CDR3aa: CASSLAGGDNEQFF
j_gene: TRBJ2-1; v_gene: TRBV27; abundance: once; d_gene: TRBD2; CDR3nt: TGTGCCAGCAGCCCTACTTCTAGCGGGAGATATTACAATGAGCAGTTCTTC; CDR3aa: CASSPTSSGRYYNEQFF
j_gene: TRBJ2-2; v_gene: TRBV5-4; abundance: NA; d_gene: TRBD2; CDR3nt: TGTGCCAGCAGCCGTAGCGGGCCGAACACCGGGGAGCTGTTTTTT; CDR3aa: CASSRSGPNTGELFF
j_gene: TRBJ2-3; v_gene: TRBV24-1; abundance: once; d_gene: NA; CDR3nt: TGTGCCACCAGTGATCCCGGGACTCCGAAAGATACGCAGTATTTT; CDR3aa: CATSDPGTPKDTQYF
j_gene: TRBJ2-5; v_gene: TRBV10-3; abundance: NA; d_gene: TRBD2; CDR3nt: TGTGCCATCAGTGTCGGCGGGAGGGAGACCCAGTACTTC; CDR3aa: CAISVGGRETQYF
j_gene: TRBJ1-1; v_gene: TRBV7-8; abundance: NA; d_gene: TRBD1; CDR3nt: TGTGCCAGCAGCTTCTTACTTTGGACAGGGAAAAATGAAGCTTTCTTT; CDR3aa: CASSFLLWTGKNEAFF
j_gene: TRBJ2-2; v_gene: TRBV18; abundance: NA; d_gene: TRBD2; CDR3nt: TGTGCCAGCTCACCACGACTAGCGGGAGTGAACACCGGGGAGCTGTTTTTT; CDR3aa: CASSPRLAGVNTGELFF
j_gene: TRBJ1-2; v_gene: TRBV9; abundance: NA; d_gene: TRBD1; CDR3nt: TGTGCCAGCAGCGCGACCCCCGGGACAGAGTACTATGGCTACACCTTC; CDR3aa: CASSATPGTEYYGYTF
j_gene: TRBJ1-1; v_gene: TRBV28; abundance: NA; d_gene: NA; CDR3nt: TGTGCCAGCCTCCTACTCAGGGACACTTCTGACACTGAAGCTTTCTTT; CDR3aa: CASLLLRDTSDTEAFF
j_gene: TRBJ2-3; v_gene: TRBV7-8; abundance: NA; d_gene: NA; CDR3nt: TGTGCCAGCAGCTTAAGGGCTAGCGAAATGAGTCCAGATACGCAGTATTTT; CDR3aa: CASSLRASEMSPDTQYF
j_gene: TRBJ2-3; v_gene: TRBV27; abundance: NA; d_gene: NA; CDR3nt: TGTGCCAGCAGTTTTCAGGGTACAGATACGCAGTATTTT; CDR3aa: CASSFQGTDTQYF
j_gene: TRBJ1-2; v_gene: TRBV5-1; abundance: NA; d_gene: NA; CDR3nt: TGCGCCAGCAGTCCGCGGGACCCTAACTATGGCTACACCTTC; CDR3aa: CASSPRDPNYGYTF
j_gene: TRBJ1-4; v_gene: TRBV28; abundance: NA; d_gene: NA; CDR3nt: TGTGCCAGCAGTTTAAGTACGGGGGTAAGGGATGAAAAACTGTTTTTT; CDR3aa: CASSLSTGVRDEKLFF
j_gene: TRBJ1-1; v_gene: TRBV19; abundance: NA; d_gene: NA; CDR3nt: TGTGCCAGTAGTATGCAGAGGAGCACTGAAGCTTTCTTT; CDR3aa: CASSMQRSTEAFF
j_gene: TRBJ1-1; v_gene: TRBV7-9; abundance: NA; d_gene: TRBD1; CDR3nt: TGTGCCAGCAGCTTAAATGACAGGGTGGGCACTGAAGCTTTCTTT; CDR3aa: CASSLNDRVGTEAFF